These 27 T cell receptor beta chains were all obtained from the same sample, sequenced in a study of memory B cells and T cells in multiple sclerosis. Separate sequencing covered autoproliferating (CFSE-dim) and non-proliferating (CFSE-high) T cells from stimulus-free culture. Over 4.5x10^7 CFSE-labeled PBMCs were cultured around seven days unstimulated, then replicate wells were pooled. Their antigens are not known. Method: immunoSEQ multiplex PCR; TCRdb's copy keeps in-frame clones and lacks some. The data show 25,000 to 35,000 clones, 86% seen once. Sequencing was carried out using PBMCs from blood kept in culture. These receptors were collected from a human donor with multiple sclerosis.

The chain carries TRBV7-9 and TRBJ2-7; 7 bases are a match to TRBD1. CDR1 and CDR2 (germline): SEHNR, FQNEAQ (reference sequence). The CDR3 is made up of 16 amino acids. Trimming at V came to 5 bases and at J to 0 bases, leaving 10 bases not matched to a gene. Here the CDR3 DNA reads TGTGCCAGCAGCCTGGACAGGACGAGGTTCTCCTACGAGCAGTACTTC. Its protein product is CASSLDRTRFSYEQYF.

The V call is TRBV2, the J call TRBJ1-1; D is ambiguous. The CDR3 is made up of 12 amino acids. Trimming stripped 8 bases from V and 4 bases from J, with 11 bases between. Germline V lookup: CDR1 SNHLY, CDR2 FYNNEI. CDR3 nucleotide sequence: TGTGCCAGCGGAAATCTGGGCACTGAAGCTTTCTTT. This translates into CASGNLGTEAFF.

This clone is classed as large. The chain has TRBV19 and TRBJ1-1; no clear D. V was shortened by 5 bases and J by 1 base, with 11 bases between the two germline ends. CDR3 length: 14 residues. Looked up from germline, CDR1 is LNHDA and CDR2 is SQIVND (reference sequence). DNA for the CDR3: TGTGCCAGTAGTTTTCGGACGGGGAACACTGAAGCTTTCTTT. Translated, it gives CASSFRTGNTEAFF.

Concerning this clone itself: Germline is not matched at one junction end, which may reflect a read error. The J gene is TRBJ2-3, the V gene TRBV9, with D perhaps matching TRBD1 (6 bases). The CDR3 covers 13 residues. CDR1 and CDR2 (germline): SGDLS, YYNGEE. The CDR3: CASSVSPGQVPGF. Written as DNA, the CDR3 is TGTGCCAGCAGCGTTTCCCCGGGACAAGTGCCGGGATTT. Looking up the rest from reference TRBV9 and TRBJ2-3 gives the full variable domain: DSGVTQTPKHLITATGQRVTLRCSPRSGDLSVYWYQQSLDQGLQFLIQYYNGEERAKGNILERFSAQQFPDLHSELNLSSLELGDSALYFCASSVSPGQVPGFGPGTRLTVL.

The chain carries TRBV15 and TRBJ2-1; TRBD2 aligns across 13 bases. V dropped 0 bases and J dropped 7; count of bases not matched to a gene: 9. This CDR3 region has 18 residues. CDR1 is LNHNV, CDR2 YYDKDF, per germline (reference sequence). CDR3 amino acids: CATSRDQGRLAGGNEQFF. For the CDR3, the DNA is TGTGCCACCAGCAGAGACCAAGGGAGACTAGCGGGAGGTAATGAGCAGTTCTTC.

This chain links TRBV11-3 with TRBJ2-2, with D perhaps matching TRBD2 (5 bases). CDR3 length: 14 amino acids. Trimming cost V 2 bases and J 6 bases, with 10 bases left between them. Germline V lookup: CDR1 SGHNT, CDR2 YENEEA. The CDR3 DNA sequence: TGTGCCAGCAGCTTACTCCGGACTGCCGGGGAGCTGTTTTTT. Translated, it gives CASSLLRTAGELFF.

V is TRBV6-5 and J is TRBJ1-2; D call uncertain. The V end was cut by 2 bases, the J end by 2 bases, with 12 bases between. There are 15 residues in the CDR3. Germline values: CDR1 MNHEY, CDR2 SVGAGI. The CDR3 DNA sequence: TGTGCCAGCAGTTACCTGGGGAATACAAACTATGGCTACACCTTC. This encodes CASSYLGNTNYGYTF.

The chain uses TRBV19 and TRBJ1-5; TRBD1 might be the D (6 bases). CDR1 is LNHDA, CDR2 SQIVND, per germline (reference sequence). V shed 4 bases and J shed 3 bases, with 16 bases lying between them. The CDR3 spans 16 residues. The CDR3 region has the DNA TGTGCCAGTAGTAGACCGGGGGGCGAGGTCAATCAGCCCCAGCATTTT. It codes for CASSRPGGEVNQPQHF.

V usage is TRBV7-2 and J usage is TRBJ2-3; 10 nucleotides agree with TRBD2. Trimming removed 3 bases from V and 5 bases from J; junction bases left unmatched: 5. Germline V gene data show CDR1 as SGHTA and CDR2 as FQGNSA. The CDR3 runs 15 residues. CDR3 DNA: TGTGCCAGCAGCTTGGGTAGCGGGGGGTTAGATACGCAGTATTTT. Amino acid sequence: CASSLGSGGLDTQYF.

The chain recombines TRBV30 with TRBJ2-7; no clear D gene. Germline loops: CDR1 GTSNPN, CDR2 SVGIG (reference sequence). Between the trimmed V and J ends, which lost 3 bases and 3 bases, there was a span of 12 bases. CDR3 length: 13 residues. The CDR3 bases are TGTGCCTGGAGCCTTGGTTCTCTCTACGAGCAGTACTTC. It specifies CAWSLGSLYEQYF. Using reference TRBV30 and TRBJ2-7 for the parts outside the CDR3, the full variable domain is SQTIHQWPATLVQPVGSPLSLECTVEGTSNPNLYWYRQAAGRGLQLLFYSVGIGQISSEVPQNLSASRPQDRQFILSSKKLLLSDSGFYLCAWSLGSLYEQYFGPGTRLTVT.

This chain links TRBV5-6 with TRBJ2-7; no reliable D call. V dropped 1 base and J dropped 4 bases, with 15 bases sitting between them. Germline CDR1 and CDR2: SGHDT and YYEEEE. The CDR3 sequence is 15 residues long. For the CDR3, the DNA is TGTGCCAGCAGCTTGTCGTTCGCAGGCGGTTACGAGCAGTACTTC. This codes for CASSLSFAGGYEQYF.

The V and J genes are TRBV6-1 and TRBJ1-5; 8 nucleotides align to TRBD1. The J segment lost 4 bases and the V segment lost 6 bases, leaving 5 bases of the junction unmatched. CDR1 is MNHNS and CDR2 is SASEGT in the germline V gene. The CDR3 is 14 amino acids. CDR3 nucleotide sequence: TGTGCCAGCAGCGTCGGACAGGGAAATCAGCCCCAGCATTTT. Encoded protein: CASSVGQGNQPQHF.

This clone was detected once. The chain links TRBV11-1 to TRBJ1-2; D is perhaps TRBD1 (6 bases). The CDR3 spans 15 residues. Germline CDR1 and CDR2: SGHAT and FQDESV (reference sequence). Trimming took 5 bases from V and 4 from J, leaving 17 bases between them. As DNA, the CDR3 is TGTGCCAGCAGCCGCGGTTCGGGGGGGCCCTATGGCTACACCTTC. It specifies CASSRGSGGPYGYTF.

The CDR3 bases are TGTGCCAGCAGCGATCAACTACGTCCGGGGGAGCTGTTTTTT. It codes for CASSDQLRPGELFF. This chain connects TRBV7-8 to TRBJ2-2; D is undetermined. V was pared by 5 bases and J by 8 bases, with 15 bases between. The germline gives CDR1 SGHVS, CDR2 FQNEAQ. CDR3 length: 14 residues.

The chain has TRBV7-6 and TRBJ2-3; D is possibly TRBD2 (5 bases). CDR3 length: 15 residues. V lost 5 bases and J lost 2, with 14 bases in between. Germline assignment: CDR1 SGHVS and CDR2 FNYEAQ. The CDR3 DNA follows: TGTGCCAGCAGCCCTACTAGACGAGACACAGATACGCAGTATTTT. This encodes CASSPTRRDTDTQYF.

This clone was detected only once. The chain is built from TRBV5-6 and TRBJ2-3; D may match TRBD1 or TRBD2 (5 bases each). The CDR3 length is 15 residues. V was clipped by 1 base and J by 4 bases, with 13 bases between them. Germline assignment: CDR1 SGHDT and CDR2 YYEEEE. CDR3 nucleotide sequence: TGTGCCAGCAGCTTGTTCGGGGCAGGGTCAGATACGCAGTATTTT. This sequence encodes CASSLFGAGSDTQYF.

On this clone: This specimen includes other DNA sequences encoding the same CDR3. J is TRBJ2-7 and V is TRBV15, with no clear D. Germline CDR1 reads LNHNV; CDR2 reads YYDKDF (reference sequence). The CDR3 has 12 residues. V gave up 0 bases and J gave up 5 bases, with 5 bases separating them. CDR3 in amino acids: CATSRDEDEQYF. CDR3 DNA sequence: TGTGCCACCAGCAGAGACGAAGACGAGCAGTACTTC.

This clone was seen a few times. This sequence joins TRBV28 and TRBJ2-3; 7 bases map to TRBD1. The V gene's germline CDR1 is MDHEN and CDR2 SYDVKM. The CDR3 totals 16 residues. V was clipped by 1 base and J by 2 bases; unmatched bases: 6. The CDR3 sequence is CASSLLPGQNTDTQYF. Here the CDR3 DNA reads TGTGCCAGCAGTTTATTACCGGGACAGAACACAGATACGCAGTATTTT.

The chain has TRBV9 and TRBJ1-1; 7 nucleotides align to TRBD1. With V trimmed by 2 bases and J by 7 bases, 2 bases remained unmatched. The CDR3 length is 12 residues. Germline V lookup: CDR1 SGDLS, CDR2 YYNGEE. The chain's CDR3 is CASSVGDSEAFF. The CDR3 DNA is TGTGCCAGCAGCGTCGGGGACAGTGAAGCTTTCTTT.

This clone was detected once. This chain links TRBV2 with TRBJ1-4; unclear D gene. The length of the CDR3 is 11 residues. Germline V lookup: CDR1 SNHLY, CDR2 FYNNEI. V was trimmed by 2 bases and J by 11 bases, leaving 6 bases between them. CDR3 sequence reads: CASSEMGKLFF. CDR3 bases: TGTGCCAGCAGTGAAATGGGGAAACTGTTTTTT.

The chain is built from TRBV29-1 and TRBJ2-7; D possibly corresponds to TRBD1 (6 bases). The CDR3 is 14 amino acids. Germline values: CDR1 SQVTM, CDR2 ANQGSEA. With 7 bases removed from V and 5 bases from J, the gap between germline ends came to 21 bases. The CDR3 DNA follows: TGCAGCGCCCAGGACAGCCCTTCTTTAAACGAGCAGTACTTC. It is translated as CSAQDSPSLNEQYF.

V gene TRBV5-1 combines with J gene TRBJ2-1, with D possibly being TRBD2 (6 bases). Germline lookup yields CDR1 SGHRS and CDR2 YFSETQ. V lost 1 base, J lost 6 bases, and 14 bases lay in between. The CDR3 spans 15 residues. CDR3 sequence (DNA): TGCGCCAGCAGCTTGTCGGGGGTTGGGGGCAATGAGCAGTTCTTC. It is translated as CASSLSGVGGNEQFF. Based on the CDR3 plus reference TRBV5-1 and TRBJ2-1, the full variable domain is KAGVTQTPRYLIKTRGQQVTLSCSPISGHRSVSWYQQTPGQGLQFLFEYFSETQRNKGNFPGRFSGRQFSNSRSEMNVSTLELGDSALYLCASSLSGVGGNEQFFGPGTRLTVL.

This sequence joins TRBV7-2 and TRBJ2-5; 8 nucleotides line up with TRBD2. The J call may be faulty, since TRBJ2-7 better matches the DNA end. CDR1 and CDR2 from the germline V gene are SGHTA and FQGNSA. The CDR3 loop spans 15 amino acids. The CDR3 sequence: CASSLTAGVIYEQYF. CDR3 DNA: TGTGCCAGCAGCTTAACAGCGGGAGTTATCTACGAGCAGTACTTC.

V is TRBV27 and J is TRBJ1-5; a possible D gene is TRBD1 (6 bases). V was shortened by 2 bases and J by 3 bases, with 11 bases between the two germline ends. This CDR3 has 15 residues. CDR1 is MNHEY, CDR2 SMNVEV, per germline (reference sequence). CDR3 residues: CASSLRRQVNQPQHF. In nucleotides, the CDR3 is TGTGCCAGCAGTTTAAGGCGACAGGTCAATCAGCCCCAGCATTTT.

This clone was counted a single time. The chain combines TRBV11-2 with TRBJ2-1, with D unresolved. The ends were cut back, 5 bases at V and 9 bases at J, with 11 bases in the middle. CDR3 size: 12 residues. Germline loops: CDR1 SGHAT, CDR2 FQNNGV. The chain's CDR3 is CASSLYSTEQFF. The CDR3 DNA follows: TGTGCCAGCAGCCTCTATTCGACTGAGCAGTTCTTC.

This clone showed up just once. Other nucleotide sequences from this sample produce the same CDR3. The chain joins TRBV30 to TRBJ1-3; TRBD1 matches at 7 bases. V was pared by 3 bases and J by 0 bases, with 5 bases of the junction left unmatched. This CDR3 has 15 amino acids. Germline CDR1 is GTSNPN and CDR2 is SVGIG (reference sequence). The CDR3 bases are TGTGCCTGGAGCCGGGACAGCGGCTCTGGAAACACCATATATTTT. Amino acids: CAWSRDSGSGNTIYF.

CDR3 coding DNA: TGTGCCAACCGGGAGCTAGCGGGAGTATTCTCCTACGAGCAGTACTTC. Translated, it gives CANRELAGVFSYEQYF. The genes are TRBV9 and TRBJ2-7, with 10 bases fitting TRBD2. The CDR3 consists of 16 residues. J lost 0 bases, V lost 9 bases, and 12 bases had no gene match. Germline CDR1 reads SGDLS; CDR2 reads YYNGEE.